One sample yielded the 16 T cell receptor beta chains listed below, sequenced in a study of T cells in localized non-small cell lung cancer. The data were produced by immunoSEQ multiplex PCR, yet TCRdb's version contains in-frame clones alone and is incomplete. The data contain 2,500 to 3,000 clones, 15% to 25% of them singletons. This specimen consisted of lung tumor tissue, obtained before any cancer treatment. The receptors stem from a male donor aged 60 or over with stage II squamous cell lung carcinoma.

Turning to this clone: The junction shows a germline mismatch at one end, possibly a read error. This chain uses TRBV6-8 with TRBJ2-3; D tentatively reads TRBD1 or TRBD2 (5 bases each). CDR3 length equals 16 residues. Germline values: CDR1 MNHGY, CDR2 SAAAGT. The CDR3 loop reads CASSDSFTRGADTQYF. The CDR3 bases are TGTGCCAGCAGTGACTCGTTTACCCGGGGCGCAGATACGCAGTATTTT.

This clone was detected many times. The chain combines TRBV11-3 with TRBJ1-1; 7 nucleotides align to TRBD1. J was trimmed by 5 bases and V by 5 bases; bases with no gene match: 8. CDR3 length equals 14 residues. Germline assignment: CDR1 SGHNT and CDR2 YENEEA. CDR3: CASSHRTGVTEAFF. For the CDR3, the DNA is TGTGCCAGCAGCCACCGTACAGGGGTTACTGAAGCTTTCTTT.

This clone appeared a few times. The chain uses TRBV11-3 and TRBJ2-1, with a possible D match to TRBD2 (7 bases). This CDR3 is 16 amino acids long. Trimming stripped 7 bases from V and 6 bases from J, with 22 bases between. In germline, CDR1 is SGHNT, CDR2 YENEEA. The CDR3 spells CASKGDPGGALNEQFF. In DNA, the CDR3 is TGTGCCAGCAAAGGGGACCCGGGGGGCGCACTCAATGAGCAGTTCTTC. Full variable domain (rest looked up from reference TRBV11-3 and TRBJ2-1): EAGVVQSPRYKIIEKKQPVAFWCNPISGHNTLYWYLQNLGQGPELLIRYENEEAVDDSQLPKDRFSAERLKGVDSTLKIQPAELGDSAVYLCASKGDPGGALNEQFFGPGTRLTVL.

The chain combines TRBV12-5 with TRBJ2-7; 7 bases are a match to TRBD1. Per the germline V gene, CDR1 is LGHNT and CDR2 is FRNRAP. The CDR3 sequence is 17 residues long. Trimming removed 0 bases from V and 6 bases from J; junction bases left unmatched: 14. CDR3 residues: CASGLVTQEGAVIEQYF. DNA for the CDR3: TGTGCTAGTGGTTTGGTAACCCAAGAGGGGGCGGTTATCGAGCAGTACTTC. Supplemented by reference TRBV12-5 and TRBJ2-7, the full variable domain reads DARVTQTPRHKVTEMGQEVTMRCQPILGHNTVFWYRQTMMQGLELLAYFRNRAPLDDSGMPKDRFSAEMPDATLATLKIQPSEPRDSAVYFCASGLVTQEGAVIEQYFGPGTRLTVT.

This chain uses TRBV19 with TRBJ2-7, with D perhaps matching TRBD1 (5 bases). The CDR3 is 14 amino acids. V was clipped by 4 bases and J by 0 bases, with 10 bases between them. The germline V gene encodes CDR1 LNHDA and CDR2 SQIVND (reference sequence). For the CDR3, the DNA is TGTGCCAGTAGTACCGTCGACAGCTCCTACGAGCAGTACTTC. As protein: CASSTVDSSYEQYF.

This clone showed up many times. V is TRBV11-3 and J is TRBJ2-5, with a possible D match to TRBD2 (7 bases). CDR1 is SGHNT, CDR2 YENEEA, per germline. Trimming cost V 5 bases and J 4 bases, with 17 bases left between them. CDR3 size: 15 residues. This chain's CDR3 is CASSPLHRGAETQYF. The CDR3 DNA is TGTGCCAGCAGCCCACTCCATCGGGGGGCAGAGACCCAGTACTTC.

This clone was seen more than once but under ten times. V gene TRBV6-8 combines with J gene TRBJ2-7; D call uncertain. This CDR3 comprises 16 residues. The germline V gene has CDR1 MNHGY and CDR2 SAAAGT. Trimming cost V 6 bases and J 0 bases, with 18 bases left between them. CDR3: CASRSPGGPSSYEQYF. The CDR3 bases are TGTGCCAGCAGATCACCCGGCGGCCCGAGCTCCTACGAGCAGTACTTC.

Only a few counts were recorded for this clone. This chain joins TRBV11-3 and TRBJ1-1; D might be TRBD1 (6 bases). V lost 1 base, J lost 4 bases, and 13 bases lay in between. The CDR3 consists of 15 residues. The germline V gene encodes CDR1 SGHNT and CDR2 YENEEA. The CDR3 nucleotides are TGTGCCAGCAGCTTAGGCAACAGGGACGGCACTGAAGCTTTCTTT. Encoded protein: CASSLGNRDGTEAFF.

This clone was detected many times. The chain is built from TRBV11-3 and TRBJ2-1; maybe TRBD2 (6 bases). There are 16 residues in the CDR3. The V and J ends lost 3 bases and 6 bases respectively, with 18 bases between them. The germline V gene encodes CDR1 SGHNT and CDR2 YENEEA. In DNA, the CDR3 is TGTGCCAGCAGCTTGGGTCACGGGGGACCTATCAATGAGCAGTTCTTC. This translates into CASSLGHGGPINEQFF.

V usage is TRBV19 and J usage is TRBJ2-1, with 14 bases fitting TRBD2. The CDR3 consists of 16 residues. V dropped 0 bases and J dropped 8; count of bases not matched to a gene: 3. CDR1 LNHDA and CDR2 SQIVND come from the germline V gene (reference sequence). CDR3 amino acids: CASSIDPGLAGDEQFF. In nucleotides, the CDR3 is TGTGCCAGTAGTATAGATCCGGGACTAGCGGGAGATGAGCAGTTCTTC.

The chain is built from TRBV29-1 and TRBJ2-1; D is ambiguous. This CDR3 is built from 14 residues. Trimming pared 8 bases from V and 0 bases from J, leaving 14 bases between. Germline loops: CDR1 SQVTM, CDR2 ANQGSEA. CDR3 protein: CSSQLGISYNEQFF. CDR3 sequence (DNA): TGCAGCTCCCAATTGGGGATCTCCTACAATGAGCAGTTCTTC.

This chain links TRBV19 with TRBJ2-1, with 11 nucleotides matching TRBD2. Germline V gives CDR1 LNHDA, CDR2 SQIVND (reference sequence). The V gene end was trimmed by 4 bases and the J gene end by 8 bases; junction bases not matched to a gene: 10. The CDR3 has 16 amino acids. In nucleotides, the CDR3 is TGTGCCAGTAGTACTGGAAGACTAGCGGGACGCGATGAGCAGTTCTTC. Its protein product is CASSTGRLAGRDEQFF.

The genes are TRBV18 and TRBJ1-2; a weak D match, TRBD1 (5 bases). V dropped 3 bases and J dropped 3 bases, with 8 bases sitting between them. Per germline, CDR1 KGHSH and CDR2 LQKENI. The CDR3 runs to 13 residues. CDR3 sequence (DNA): TGTGCCAGCTCACCCGGGACGGACTATGGCTACACCTTC. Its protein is CASSPGTDYGYTF. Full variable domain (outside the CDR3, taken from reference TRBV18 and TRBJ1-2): NAGVMQNPRHLVRRRGQEARLRCSPMKGHSHVYWYRQLPEEGLKFMVYLQKENIIDESGMPKERFSAEFPKEGPSILRIQQVVRGDSAAYFCASSPGTDYGYTFGSGTRLTVV.

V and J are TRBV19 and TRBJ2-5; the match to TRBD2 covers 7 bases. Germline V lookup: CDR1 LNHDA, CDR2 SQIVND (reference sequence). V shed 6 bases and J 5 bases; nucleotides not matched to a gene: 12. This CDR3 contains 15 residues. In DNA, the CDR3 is TGTGCCAGTAGGAGCGGGACGGGGACGGGGGAGACCCAGTACTTC. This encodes CASRSGTGTGETQYF. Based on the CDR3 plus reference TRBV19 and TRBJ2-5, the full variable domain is DGGITQSPKYLFRKEGQNVTLSCEQNLNHDAMYWYRQDPGQGLRLIYYSQIVNDFQKGDIAEGYSVSREKKESFPLTVTSAQKNPTAFYLCASRSGTGTGETQYFGPGTRLLVL.

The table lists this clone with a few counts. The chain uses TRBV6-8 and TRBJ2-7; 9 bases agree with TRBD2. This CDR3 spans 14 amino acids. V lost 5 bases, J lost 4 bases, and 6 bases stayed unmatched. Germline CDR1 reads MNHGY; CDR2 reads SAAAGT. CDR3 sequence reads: CASSGAGLAYEQYF. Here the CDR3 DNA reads TGTGCCAGCAGTGGGGCGGGACTAGCTTACGAGCAGTACTTC.

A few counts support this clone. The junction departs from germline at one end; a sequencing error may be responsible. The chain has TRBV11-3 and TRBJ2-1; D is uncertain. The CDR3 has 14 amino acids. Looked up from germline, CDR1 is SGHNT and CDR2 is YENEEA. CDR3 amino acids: CASSLTKGVNEQFF. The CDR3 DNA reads TGTGCCAGCAGCTTAACGAAGGGTGTGAATGAACAGTTCTTC.